The next 22 T cell receptor beta chains were all read from a single sample in a study of T-cell reconstitution after alpha-beta-depleted transplantation in children. Preparation of the TCRbeta library involved a method that used unique molecular identifiers. A single record per CDR3 protein comes from TCRdb applying MiXCR to the PCR reads. The sample includes about 900,000 distinct CDR3 sequences, around 30% of them seen just once. This sample comprised PBMCs, mostly from graft donor cells, obtained 360 days after TCRalphabeta/CD19-depleted stem cell transplant. These receptors were taken from a boy younger than two who had a stem cell transplant for SCID, so the T cells may come from the graft donor.

There are many counts of this clonotype. This rearrangement joins TRBV5-1 to TRBJ2-7; a possible D gene is TRBD2 (6 bases). Germline CDR1 is SGHRS and CDR2 is YFSETQ. V was pared by 5 bases and J by 5 bases, with 23 bases between. The CDR3 extends over 16 amino acids. Here the CDR3 DNA reads TGCGCCAGCAGTCAGGACGGGGGACGGACGTTTAACGAGCAGTACTTC. Amino acid sequence: CASSQDGGRTFNEQYF.

Only a few counts were recorded for this clonotype. The V gene is TRBV2, the J gene TRBJ2-3; D is unresolved. Deletions cut 4 bases from V and 0 bases from J, with 17 bases between. The CDR3 loop spans 17 amino acids. Per germline, CDR1 SNHLY and CDR2 FYNNEI. CDR3: CASSVDVLQASTDTQYF. CDR3 coding DNA: TGTGCCAGCAGTGTGGACGTCCTCCAGGCTAGCACAGATACGCAGTATTTT.

This clonotype appeared many times. The chain has TRBV28 and TRBJ1-6; D call uncertain. The germline V gene encodes CDR1 MDHEN and CDR2 SYDVKM. V lost 4 bases to trimming and J lost 6 bases, with 10 bases between them. This CDR3 contains 14 residues. The CDR3 nucleotides are TGTGCCAGCAGTTCCCCTAACTCTAATTCACCCCTCCACTTT. This sequence encodes CASSSPNSNSPLHF.

In this sample, this clonotype turned up a few times. The V gene is TRBV7-9, the J gene TRBJ1-1; D call uncertain. Germline CDR1 and CDR2: SEHNR and FQNEAQ (reference sequence). CDR3 length: 13 amino acids. V was clipped by 2 bases and J by 1 base, with 5 bases between them. This CDR3 is CASSLMGNTEAFF. The CDR3 DNA is TGTGCCAGCAGCTTAATGGGGAACACTGAAGCTTTCTTT.

V is TRBV20-1 and J is TRBJ2-5; D is unresolved. Germline V gene sequence: CDR1 DFQATT, CDR2 SNEGSKA (reference sequence). With 3 bases removed from V and 5 bases from J, the gap between germline ends came to 28 bases. The CDR3 contains 18 residues. Here the CDR3 DNA reads TGCAGTGCTAGGAACTCGGCGCTAACGGCCGGCAACTTGGAGACCCAGTACTTC. Protein product: CSARNSALTAGNLETQYF.

The chain recombines TRBV12-3 or TRBV12-4 with TRBJ1-4; TRBD1 matches at 9 bases. The CDR3 loop spans 12 amino acids. Trimming took 6 bases from V and 11 from J; bases not matched to a gene: 4. The CDR3: CASSADRGKLFF. CDR3 bases: TGTGCCAGCAGCGCTGACAGGGGGAAACTGTTTTTT.

This chain joins TRBV7-8 and TRBJ2-3; D is possibly TRBD1 (5 bases). The germline gives CDR1 SGHVS, CDR2 FQNEAQ. V lost 4 bases and J lost 12, with 20 bases in between. This CDR3 is built from 14 residues. CDR3 sequence: CASSSERNSRVQYF. Here the CDR3 DNA reads TGTGCCAGCAGCTCAGAACGAAATAGCAGGGTTCAGTATTTT.

V gene TRBV5-1 combines with J gene TRBJ2-7, with D maybe TRBD1 (5 bases). From germline, CDR1 is SGHRS and CDR2 YFSETQ. The CDR3 has 13 amino acids. V was cut by 2 bases and J by 5 bases, with 11 bases left in between. This CDR3 is CASSFAGFNEQYF. The CDR3 DNA follows: TGCGCCAGCAGCTTCGCAGGGTTCAACGAGCAGTACTTC.

V and J are TRBV28 and TRBJ2-4; D unresolved. The CDR3 sequence is 13 residues long. Looked up from germline, CDR1 is MDHEN and CDR2 is SYDVKM. V was cut by 8 bases and J by 0 bases, with 8 bases left in between. CDR3 protein: CASRRVAKNIQYF. The CDR3 DNA follows: TGTGCCAGCCGTCGTGTAGCCAAAAACATTCAGTACTTC.

Only a few counts were recorded for this clonotype. The rearrangement joins TRBV11-2 to TRBJ1-1; TRBD1 is a possible D gene (6 bases). Trimming cost V 1 base and J 5 bases, with 20 bases left between them. This CDR3 region has 17 residues. CDR1 is SGHAT and CDR2 is FQNNGV in the germline V gene. The CDR3 sequence is CASSLVLSGRGWTEAFF. DNA for the CDR3: TGTGCCAGCAGCTTAGTTCTGAGCGGCAGGGGATGGACTGAAGCTTTCTTT. Complete variable domain (other parts from reference TRBV11-2 and TRBJ1-1): EAGVAQSPRYKIIEKRQSVAFWCNPISGHATLYWYQQILGQGPKLLIQFQNNGVVDDSQLPKDRFSAERLKGVDSTLKIQPAKLEDSAVYLCASSLVLSGRGWTEAFFGQGTRLTVV.

The genes are TRBV12-5 and TRBJ2-3; possible D gene TRBD1, 6 bases. Germline CDR1 reads LGHNT; CDR2 reads FRNRAP. The ends were cut back, 6 bases at V and 0 bases at J, with 13 bases in the middle. The CDR3 length is 15 residues. CDR3 in amino acids: CASGTGVASTDTQYF. DNA of the CDR3: TGTGCTAGTGGGACAGGAGTCGCTAGCACAGATACGCAGTATTTT. The full variable domain, its missing parts supplied by reference TRBV12-5 and TRBJ2-3, is DARVTQTPRHKVTEMGQEVTMRCQPILGHNTVFWYRQTMMQGLELLAYFRNRAPLDDSGMPKDRFSAEMPDATLATLKIQPSEPRDSAVYFCASGTGVASTDTQYFGPGTRLTVL.

The chain links TRBV20-1 to TRBJ1-5; D not certain. This CDR3 comprises 14 residues. CDR1 and CDR2 (germline): DFQATT, SNEGSKA (reference sequence). Trimming left V 0 bases short and J 1 base short, with 7 bases between. CDR3 bases: TGCAGTGCTAGAGATTTCGGGAGCAATCAGCCCCAGCATTTT. This sequence encodes CSARDFGSNQPQHF.

This clonotype appeared a few times. This chain uses TRBV20-1 with TRBJ2-7; possible D gene TRBD2, 6 bases. V lost 5 bases and J 3 bases, leaving 14 bases between the germline ends. This CDR3 has 13 residues. Germline CDR1 DFQATT, CDR2 SNEGSKA (reference sequence). The CDR3 is CSAGGSTNYEQYF. The CDR3 DNA is TGCAGTGCTGGGGGGTCGACCAACTACGAGCAGTACTTC.

This clonotype was counted between two and nine times. V and J are TRBV4-3 and TRBJ2-1, with D hard to call. The germline gives CDR1 LGHNA, CDR2 YSLEER. V lost 1 base to trimming and J lost 8 bases, with 6 bases between them. The CDR3 contains 12 residues. The CDR3 reads CASSQVRHEQFF. The CDR3 nucleotides are TGCGCCAGCAGCCAAGTACGGCATGAGCAGTTCTTC.

In this sample, this clonotype turned up a few times. The chain recombines TRBV11-1 with TRBJ2-1, with a possible D match to TRBD1 (7 bases). The CDR3 is made up of 20 amino acids. CDR1 is SGHAT, CDR2 FQDESV, per germline (reference sequence). Trimming left V 5 bases short and J 4 bases short, with 30 bases between. The CDR3 bases are TGTGCCAGCAGCCCGATCACCTTGGCGGGACAGCCCTTAATGTACAATGAGCAGTTCTTC. Translated: CASSPITLAGQPLMYNEQFF.

This clonotype occurred a few times. This sequence joins TRBV28 and TRBJ2-7, with D possibly being TRBD1 (8 bases). CDR1 and CDR2 (germline): MDHEN, SYDVKM. Trimming shortened V by 3 bases and J by 4 bases, and 19 bases separated the two germline ends. The CDR3 is 16 amino acids. The CDR3 DNA sequence: TGTGCCAGCAGTTTCCAAAGGACAGGGACTATATACGAGCAGTACTTC. The encoded protein is CASSFQRTGTIYEQYF.

This clonotype was detected a few times. V and J are TRBV11-2 and TRBJ2-1, with D possibly being TRBD2 (5 bases). The V end lost 0 bases, the J end lost 8 bases, and 11 bases lay between the germline ends. The CDR3 sequence is 14 residues long. Looked up from germline, CDR1 is SGHAT and CDR2 is FQNNGV. The DNA of the CDR3 is TGTGCCAGCAGCTTAGATGGAGGCGGAGATGAGCAGTTCTTC. Its protein product is CASSLDGGGDEQFF.

V gene TRBV15 combines with J gene TRBJ2-7; maybe TRBD2 (6 bases). Germline V gives CDR1 LNHNV, CDR2 YYDKDF (reference sequence). This CDR3 has 15 amino acids. Trimming removed 0 bases at V and 0 bases at J, with 9 bases between. The CDR3 sequence: CATSRDVGLSYEQYF. In DNA, the CDR3 is TGTGCCACCAGCAGAGATGTGGGACTCTCCTACGAGCAGTACTTC.

This clonotype appeared a few times. The rearrangement links TRBV6-1 to TRBJ2-5; D uncertain. This CDR3 comprises 14 residues. The V gene lost 4 bases and the J gene lost 5 bases, with 14 bases spanning the gap. Germline CDR1 and CDR2: MNHNS and SASEGT. The DNA for the CDR3 is TGTGCCAGCAGTGCCTCTCGATGGTTCGAGACCCAGTACTTC. Residues: CASSASRWFETQYF.

In its sample, this clonotype was seen a few times. This chain connects TRBV20-1 to TRBJ2-2; D gene ambiguous. Germline CDR1 and CDR2: DFQATT and SNEGSKA (reference sequence). The V and J ends lost 0 bases and 5 bases respectively, with 7 bases between them. CDR3 length equals 13 residues. The CDR3 DNA follows: TGCAGTGCTAGAGATGGCCTAACCGGGGAGCTGTTTTTT. Its translation is CSARDGLTGELFF.

The chain has TRBV10-3 and TRBJ2-7, with 7 bases aligning to TRBD2. The J segment lost 2 bases and the V segment lost 8 bases, leaving 6 bases of the junction unmatched. Germline CDR1 reads ENHRY; CDR2 reads SYGVKD. The CDR3 totals 13 residues. In nucleotides, the CDR3 is TGTGCCATCGGGTCTAGCGGCACCTACGAGCAGTACTTC. It translates to CAIGSSGTYEQYF.

This clonotype has a handful of counts. A read error may account for a junction end that differs from germline. The chain is built from TRBV3-1 and TRBJ2-5, with a weak D call TRBD1 (6 bases). The CDR3 is made up of 14 amino acids. Per germline, CDR1 LGHDT and CDR2 YNNKEL (reference sequence). CDR3 coding DNA: TGTGCCAGCAGGCAAGAGACAGGCCAAGAGACCCAGTACTTC. This encodes CASRQETGQETQYF.